This T cell receptor (beta chain) was captured in a study of T cells expressing NK-cell markers. Regarding the study as a whole: Certain NKG2C+ T cell clones were expanded, and their HCMV specificity remained unclear. Among CD8+ T cells from 5 to 7 donors, dominant NKG2C+ clonotypes accounted for roughly 1.0-7.0%. The leading position in the CD3+CD56-NKG2C+ fraction of a few donors also went to these clonotypes.

Making the TCR beta cDNA relied on 5'RACE template switching with UMIs. TCRdb re-called the 5' RACE reads and catalogs CDR3 proteins one per entry, DNA excluded. The sample's table shows roughly 150,000 distinct CDR3 sequences. The germline V gene encodes CDR1 SGHTA and CDR2 FQGTGA. The CDR3 totals 15 residues. Comments on this clonotype: Its antigen is undetermined.

Material: blood T cells: a sorted CD56 or NKG2C T cell subset, CD4+ or CD8+ T cells, or bulk PBMC T cells (not recorded which). This clonotype was obtained from a woman between 18 and 69 years old in good health. The chain employs TRBV7-3 and TRBJ2-1; TCRdb's D call, TRBD2, is unchecked because there is no DNA. CDR3: CASSSTSGNYNEQFF.